Listed here are 11 T cell receptor beta chains from one sample, sequenced in a study of OX40 agonist ivuxolimab in advanced cancers. The method behind the library was the immunoSEQ multiplex PCR assay. TCRdb mirrors the immuneACCESS table, restricted to in-frame sequences. Some clones are absent from its copies; in checked studies, under half trace to an unresolved V gene, and the reason for the others is unknown. The sample table shows 71,000 or so clones, and roughly 86% are seen once. Clones ranked in the top ten supply 0.76% of the sample. This sample comprised CD4+ or CD8+ T cells sorted from blood, obtained in a trial of the OX40 agonist ivuxolimab. The receptor source for this set is an adult with an advanced solid tumor such as melanoma, head and neck, liver or kidney cancer.

The chain joins TRBV11-2 to TRBJ1-4; 7 nucleotides line up with TRBD1. Germline-derived CDR1 and CDR2 are SGHAT and FQNNGV. The CDR3 contains 16 residues. Unmatched junction bases numbered 9, after V lost 2 bases and J lost 6 bases. CDR3 loop: CASSLILGDRDEKLFF. CDR3 DNA: TGTGCCAGCAGCTTAATATTGGGGGACAGAGATGAAAAACTGTTTTTT.

The rearrangement uses TRBV2 and TRBJ2-1, with 9 bases identical to TRBD1. The CDR3 covers 15 residues. V lost 6 bases and J lost 1; bases outside the gene matches: 4. Germline assignment: CDR1 SNHLY and CDR2 FYNNEI. The CDR3 DNA reads as TGTGCCAGCAGATGGACAGGGGCGTCCTACAATGAGCAGTTCTTC. Translated: CASRWTGASYNEQFF.

This clone showed up just once. V is TRBV7-9 and J is TRBJ1-3, with 8 nucleotides matching TRBD1. The junction had 7 bases not matched to a gene; V was cut back by 5 bases and J by 4 bases. The CDR3 length is 15 residues. In germline, CDR1 is SEHNR, CDR2 FQNEAQ (reference sequence). The CDR3 sequence is CASSRQGTRGNTIYF. The CDR3 DNA follows: TGTGCCAGCAGCAGACAGGGGACGAGGGGAAACACCATATATTTT.

This clone was counted a few times. The V gene is TRBV13, the J gene TRBJ1-6; TRBD1 matches 7 bases. V was clipped by 3 bases and J by 10 bases; unmatched bases: 12. Germline V gives CDR1 PRHDT, CDR2 FYEKMQ (reference sequence). This CDR3 region has 16 residues. Here the CDR3 reads CASSFPGQTGESPLHF. DNA for the CDR3: TGTGCCAGCAGCTTCCCGGGACAGACAGGAGAATCACCCCTCCACTTT.

This chain joins TRBV27 and TRBJ2-3; the match to TRBD1 covers 8 bases. The CDR3 length is 14 residues. The germline V gene has CDR1 MNHEY and CDR2 SMNVEV (reference sequence). After removal of 3 bases from V and 8 bases from J, the junction contained 7 bases not matched to a gene. Here the CDR3 DNA reads TGTGCCAGCAGTTTTGGACAGGGTAAAGGTACGCAGTATTTT. Its protein is CASSFGQGKGTQYF.

The chain is built from TRBV5-5 and TRBJ2-7; D possibly corresponds to TRBD2 (6 bases). Trimming removed 0 bases from V and 2 bases from J, with 9 bases in between. The CDR3 has 14 residues. Germline V gene data show CDR1 as SGHKS and CDR2 as YYEKEE (reference sequence). In DNA form, the CDR3 reads TGTGCCAGCAGCTTGGACGGGGGAACCTACGAGCAGTACTTC. Translating gives CASSLDGGTYEQYF.

The chain combines TRBV30 with TRBJ2-5; D is ambiguous. The ends were cut back, 4 bases at V and 5 bases at J, with 8 bases in the middle. Per germline, CDR1 GTSNPN and CDR2 SVGIG (reference sequence). The CDR3 spans 11 residues. CDR3 in DNA: TGTGCCTGGACTGTGGGCGAGACCCAGTACTTC. It translates to CAWTVGETQYF.

The rearrangement links TRBV7-3 to TRBJ2-4, with D perhaps matching TRBD2 (6 bases). The CDR3 is 13 residues long. Germline V CDR1 and CDR2: SGHTA, FQGTGA. V was pared by 5 bases and J by 8 bases, with 13 bases between. This CDR3 reads CASSPSGSDIQYF. DNA for the CDR3: TGTGCCAGCAGCCCCTCCGGGAGTGACATTCAGTACTTC.

The rearrangement uses TRBV30 and TRBJ1-4; TRBD1 might be the D (5 bases). The CDR3 consists of 16 residues. The germline CDR1 and CDR2 sequences are GTSNPN and SVGIG (reference sequence). Trimming cost V 0 bases and J 0 bases, with 11 bases left between them. As DNA, the CDR3 is TGTGCCTGGAGTGTACAAGGGACTGCAACTAATGAAAAACTGTTTTTT. This encodes CAWSVQGTATNEKLFF. Full variable domain (remainder filled in from reference TRBV30 and TRBJ1-4): SQTIHQWPATLVQPVGSPLSLECTVEGTSNPNLYWYRQAAGRGLQLLFYSVGIGQISSEVPQNLSASRPQDRQFILSSKKLLLSDSGFYLCAWSVQGTATNEKLFFGSGTQLSVL.

The chain employs TRBV9 and TRBJ1-2; D gene ambiguous. The CDR3 spans 13 residues. The V end lost 0 bases, the J end lost 6 bases, and 9 bases lay between the germline ends. Germline CDR1 and CDR2: SGDLS and YYNGEE. CDR3 nucleotide sequence: TGTGCCAGCAGCGTAGGGTCCGGGGATGGCTACACCTTC. Its translation is CASSVGSGDGYTF.

The chain combines TRBV6-1 with TRBJ2-7; 9 bases map to TRBD1. The V gene's germline CDR1 is MNHNS and CDR2 SASEGT. The CDR3 has 12 residues. Trimming at V came to 6 bases and at J to 5 bases, leaving 2 bases not matched to a gene. CDR3 in amino acids: CASSRTGDEQYF. The CDR3 DNA is TGTGCCAGCAGCCGGACAGGGGACGAGCAGTACTTC.